The rows below give T cell receptor beta chains drawn from one sample of a study of shared clonotypes between healthy human individuals. Produced via immunoSEQ multiplex PCR; TCRdb's table is partial and in-frame only. The sample lists about 1.1 million clones, 75% to 85% occurring once. The source material was memory CD4+ T cells from PBMCs. Every receptor here comes from a man aged 18 to 35 in good health. Some clones in this sample may be carry-over from other donors' samples. The CDR3 runs from the conserved cysteine through the conserved F or W.

CDR3aa	v_gene	j_gene
CASSPRLAGNTDTQYF	TRBV7-2	TRBJ2-3
CASSLAGTSEDEQFF	TRBV7-2	TRBJ2-1
CASSSASVMNTEAFF	TRBV5-6	TRBJ1-1
CASSPGTSAAYEQYF	TRBV16	TRBJ2-7
CASSFPGREGAKNIQYF	TRBV28	TRBJ2-4
CSVQRGSSYNEQFF	TRBV29-1	TRBJ2-1
CASSLAGAEEKLFF	TRBV5-1	TRBJ1-4
CASSPLKLDYGYTF	TRBV18	TRBJ1-2
CASRSSGTRAYNEQFF	TRBV5-4	TRBJ2-1
CASGLGQGYEQYF	TRBV6-6	TRBJ2-7
CSALQGDTQYF	TRBV20-1	TRBJ2-3
CASGLDTKALGEAFF	TRBV12-5	TRBJ1-1
CASSFTTGVLGEAFF	TRBV5-1	TRBJ1-1
CASSLASGSGYEQYF	TRBV7-2	TRBJ2-7
CASSVAGVGPLGDTQYF	TRBV9	TRBJ2-3
CAWSVLARGDSPLHF	TRBV30	TRBJ1-6
CASSESFRGRDGYTF	TRBV6-1	TRBJ1-2
CAISESGHMNTEAFF	TRBV10-3	TRBJ1-1
CASSLEANSYEQYF	TRBV9	TRBJ2-7
CASSIEGPLPYSNQPQHF	TRBV19	TRBJ1-5
CASSLSVGLLEELFF	TRBV7-9	TRBJ2-2
CASSAEMNTEAFF	TRBV4-3	TRBJ1-1